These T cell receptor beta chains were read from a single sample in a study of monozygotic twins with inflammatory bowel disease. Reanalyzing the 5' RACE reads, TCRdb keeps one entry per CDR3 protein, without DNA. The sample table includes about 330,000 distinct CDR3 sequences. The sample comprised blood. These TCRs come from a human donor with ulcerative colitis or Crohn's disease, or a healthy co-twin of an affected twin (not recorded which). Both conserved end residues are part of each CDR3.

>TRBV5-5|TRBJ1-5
CASSLPGGPQHF
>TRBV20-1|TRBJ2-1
CSGGTNNEQFF
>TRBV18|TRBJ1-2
CASSPGTGIRYGYTF
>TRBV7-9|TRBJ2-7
CASSFAPPTVGEQYF
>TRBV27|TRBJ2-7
CASSFGPTLYEQYF
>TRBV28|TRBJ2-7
CASSYPGQSFYEQYF
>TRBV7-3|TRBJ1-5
CASSGGRDNQPQHF
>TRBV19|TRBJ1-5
CATMGRPTGYSNQPQHF
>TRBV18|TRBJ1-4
CASSPNQGANEKLFF
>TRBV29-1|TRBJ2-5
CSVGHQETQYF
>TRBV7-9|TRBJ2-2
CASSPGTGFTGELFF
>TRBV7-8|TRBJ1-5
CASSLTPTGTGDVLEHF
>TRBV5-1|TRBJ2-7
CASSLGQGAIYEQYF
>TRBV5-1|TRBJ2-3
CASSLNRDGWTDTQYF
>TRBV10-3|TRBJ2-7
CAISESPSAIRYEQYF
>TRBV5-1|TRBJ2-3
CASSPGSFTDTQYF
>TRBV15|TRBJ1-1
CATSSEGRLEASNTEAFF
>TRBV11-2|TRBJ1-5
CASSLGSLHGNQPQHF
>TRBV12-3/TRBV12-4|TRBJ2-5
CASNPHGVETQYF
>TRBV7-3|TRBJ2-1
CASSPGGPLNEQFF
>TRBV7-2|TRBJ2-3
CASSLMAGGDTQYF
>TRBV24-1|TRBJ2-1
CATSGTSGYNEQFF
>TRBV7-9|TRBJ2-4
CASSPLVDMKIHIQYF
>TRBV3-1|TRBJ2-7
CASRLSGGFYEQYF
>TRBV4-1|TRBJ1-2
CASSQESGYTF
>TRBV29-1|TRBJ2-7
CSVIRARPPYEQYF
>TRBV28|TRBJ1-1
CASSLGGAVAFF
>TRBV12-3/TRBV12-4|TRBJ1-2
CASSLWGAHYGYTF
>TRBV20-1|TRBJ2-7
CSASRGTYEQYF